This TCR beta chain comes out of a study of tumour-infiltrating T cells in Burkitt lymphoma (dated by TCRdb to about 2020). Broadly, across the study: When TCR repertoire data were correlated with clinical outcome, productive clonality turned out to predict both overall and progression-free survival, independent of established prognosticators, age at diagnosis among them.

Taken from cysteine to phenylalanine, the CDR3 has 15 residues. The DNA shown is the 45-base CDR3, in frame from base 1. The library was generated by the immunoSEQ multiplex PCR assay. This immuneACCESS table, as held by TCRdb, lists in-frame sequences with V and J called but not all clones. Of the missing ones, under half trace to an unresolved V gene in checked studies; the others have no known cause. In this sample the table shows around 15,000 clones, roughly 80% of which occur a single time. The top ten clonotypes cover over 2% of the sample. As regards this clone: The clone's antigen remains unknown. No base-level quality is on record; no much larger clone is a single base apart.

The specimen sequenced was tumor tissue. The sequence joins TRBV21-1 to TRBJ1-1; the table calls TRBD1, which could not be checked here. TRBV21-1 is classified as a pseudogene. The TCR comes from a human donor with diffuse large B-cell lymphoma. The CDR3 amino acid sequence is: CASRLTGNENTEAFF. In nucleotide form, the sequence is TGTGCCAGCAGATTGACAGGGAATGAAAACACTGAAGCTTTCTTT.